Listed below are T cell receptor beta chains from one sample, sequenced in a study of T cells in Graves' hyperthyroidism and ophthalmopathy. Each CDR3 protein is one row after TCRdb ran MiXCR on the multiplex PCR reads. Counted here are around 350,000 distinct CDR3 sequences, about 25% occurring once; the ten biggest clones make up around 79%. The sample consisted of blood. The receptors stem from a middle-aged man with Graves' hyperthyroidism. CDR3s include the opening cysteine and the closing phenylalanine or tryptophan. Each record gives: J gene, D gene, clone size, V gene, CDR3 protein, CDR3 DNA. D genes are given only for firm matches. Not all rows give a size; the values are once, few, many and, for expanded clones, a class.

J gene: TRBJ2-7; D gene: .; clone size: .; V gene: TRBV6-2/TRBV6-3; CDR3 protein: CASRPRDGYEQYF; CDR3 DNA: TGTGCCAGCAGACCCCGGGACGGCTACGAGCAGTACTTC
J gene: TRBJ2-2; D gene: .; clone size: .; V gene: TRBV12-3/TRBV12-4; CDR3 protein: CASSFGERGAGELFF; CDR3 DNA: TGTGCCAGCAGTTTTGGGGAAAGGGGCGCCGGGGAGCTGTTTTTT
J gene: TRBJ1-1; D gene: .; clone size: few; V gene: TRBV14; CDR3 protein: CASSPPMATEAFF; CDR3 DNA: TGTGCCAGCAGCCCCCCGATGGCCACTGAAGCTTTCTTT
J gene: TRBJ1-3; D gene: .; clone size: few; V gene: TRBV27; CDR3 protein: CASRGLSGNTIYF; CDR3 DNA: TGTGCCAGCAGGGGGTTATCTGGAAACACCATATATTTT
J gene: TRBJ2-5; D gene: .; clone size: many; V gene: TRBV7-8; CDR3 protein: CASSLGRTVTQYF; CDR3 DNA: TGTGCCAGCAGCTTGGGGAGAACGGTGACCCAGTACTTC
J gene: TRBJ1-5; D gene: .; clone size: once; V gene: TRBV15; CDR3 protein: CATSPDVASNQPQHF; CDR3 DNA: TGTGCCACCAGCCCGGACGTGGCGAGCAATCAGCCCCAGCATTTT
J gene: TRBJ1-5; D gene: .; clone size: .; V gene: TRBV7-3; CDR3 protein: CASSLEASNQPQHF; CDR3 DNA: TGTGCCAGCAGCTTAGAGGCCAGCAATCAGCCCCAGCATTTT
J gene: TRBJ1-5; D gene: TRBD1; clone size: .; V gene: TRBV6-5; CDR3 protein: CASSYSSTGGNQPQHF; CDR3 DNA: TGTGCCAGCAGTTACTCTTCGACAGGGGGAAATCAGCCCCAGCATTTT
J gene: TRBJ2-7; D gene: .; clone size: .; V gene: TRBV19; CDR3 protein: CASPAGPDEQYF; CDR3 DNA: TGTGCCAGTCCCGCCGGGCCAGACGAGCAGTACTTC
J gene: TRBJ2-3; D gene: TRBD1; clone size: .; V gene: TRBV2; CDR3 protein: CASRGQGKDTQYF; CDR3 DNA: TGTGCCAGCAGGGGACAGGGGAAAGATACGCAGTATTTT
J gene: TRBJ2-5; D gene: TRBD2; clone size: many; V gene: TRBV5-1; CDR3 protein: CASSEGLAGVETQYF; CDR3 DNA: TGCGCCAGCAGCGAGGGACTAGCGGGAGTGGAGACCCAGTACTTC
J gene: TRBJ1-2; D gene: TRBD1; clone size: .; V gene: TRBV5-1; CDR3 protein: CASSRTGRDGYTF; CDR3 DNA: TGCGCCAGCAGCCGGACAGGGAGGGACGGCTACACCTTC
J gene: TRBJ1-5; D gene: .; clone size: .; V gene: TRBV30; CDR3 protein: CAWTNTGNQPQHF; CDR3 DNA: TGTGCCTGGACGAACACGGGCAATCAGCCCCAGCATTTT
J gene: TRBJ2-2; D gene: TRBD2; clone size: few; V gene: TRBV12-5; CDR3 protein: CASGYLAGGDTGELFF; CDR3 DNA: TGTGCTAGTGGTTATCTAGCGGGAGGCGACACCGGGGAGCTGTTTTTT
J gene: TRBJ1-1; D gene: .; clone size: few; V gene: TRBV6-6; CDR3 protein: CASSYGFWGRHGTEAFF; CDR3 DNA: TGTGCCAGCAGTTACGGGTTTTGGGGGCGGCATGGCACTGAAGCTTTCTTT
J gene: TRBJ2-3; D gene: .; clone size: few; V gene: TRBV7-9; CDR3 protein: CASSEVEEVTDTQYF; CDR3 DNA: TGTGCCAGCAGCGAGGTTGAGGAAGTCACAGATACGCAGTATTTT
J gene: TRBJ2-7; D gene: TRBD2; clone size: few; V gene: TRBV20-1; CDR3 protein: CSASRRVAGLREQYF; CDR3 DNA: TGCAGTGCTTCCCGGAGAGTAGCGGGACTAAGGGAGCAGTACTTC
J gene: TRBJ1-4; D gene: .; clone size: few; V gene: TRBV20-1; CDR3 protein: CSARENLVREDEKLFF; CDR3 DNA: TGCAGTGCTAGAGAGAACCTCGTGAGGGAGGATGAAAAACTGTTTTTT
J gene: TRBJ1-1; D gene: .; clone size: many; V gene: TRBV28; CDR3 protein: CASSFSRGSTEAFF; CDR3 DNA: TGTGCCAGCAGTTTCTCCAGGGGTAGCACTGAAGCTTTCTTT
J gene: TRBJ2-3; D gene: .; clone size: few; V gene: TRBV10-3; CDR3 protein: CAISEASTDTQYF; CDR3 DNA: TGTGCCATCAGTGAGGCTAGCACAGATACGCAGTATTTT
J gene: TRBJ2-1; D gene: TRBD2; clone size: few; V gene: TRBV6-1; CDR3 protein: CASSEAVAGGWEQFF; CDR3 DNA: TGTGCCAGCAGTGAAGCGGTAGCGGGAGGCTGGGAGCAGTTCTTC
J gene: TRBJ2-1; D gene: .; clone size: many; V gene: TRBV7-2; CDR3 protein: CASSLGGNIEQFF; CDR3 DNA: TGTGCCAGCAGCTTAGGAGGAAATATTGAGCAGTTCTTC
J gene: TRBJ2-1; D gene: TRBD2; clone size: .; V gene: TRBV7-9; CDR3 protein: CASTGTSRDNEQFF; CDR3 DNA: TGTGCCAGCACCGGGACTAGCCGGGACAATGAGCAGTTCTTC
J gene: TRBJ2-5; D gene: TRBD2; clone size: many; V gene: TRBV20-1; CDR3 protein: CSAKDSGRETQYF; CDR3 DNA: TGCAGTGCGAAGGATAGCGGGAGGGAGACCCAGTACTTC
J gene: TRBJ1-2; D gene: .; clone size: .; V gene: TRBV15; CDR3 protein: CATRKGLESNYGYTF; CDR3 DNA: TGTGCCACCAGAAAGGGTTTGGAATCGAACTATGGCTACACCTTC
J gene: TRBJ2-2; D gene: .; clone size: few; V gene: TRBV9; CDR3 protein: CASSARPYTGELFF; CDR3 DNA: TGTGCCAGCAGCGCCCGACCCTACACCGGGGAGCTGTTTTTT
J gene: TRBJ2-7; D gene: .; clone size: few; V gene: TRBV30; CDR3 protein: CAWSVLLNDEQYF; CDR3 DNA: TGTGCCTGGAGTGTACTCCTTAATGACGAGCAGTACTTC
J gene: TRBJ2-3; D gene: TRBD2; clone size: .; V gene: TRBV11-2; CDR3 protein: CASSLGTSGRTDTQYF; CDR3 DNA: TGTGCCAGCAGCCTGGGGACTAGCGGGAGGACAGATACGCAGTATTTT
J gene: TRBJ2-3; D gene: .; clone size: .; V gene: TRBV5-1; CDR3 protein: CASSRSGPDTQYF; CDR3 DNA: TGCGCCAGCAGCCGATCCGGGCCAGATACGCAGTATTTT
J gene: TRBJ2-1; D gene: TRBD2; clone size: .; V gene: TRBV6-1; CDR3 protein: CASSEGAGITYNEQFF; CDR3 DNA: TGTGCCAGCAGTGAAGGAGCGGGAATTACCTACAATGAGCAGTTCTTC
J gene: TRBJ1-1; D gene: .; clone size: .; V gene: TRBV12-5; CDR3 protein: CASGFPGQATEAFF; CDR3 DNA: TGTGCTAGTGGTTTCCCCGGGCAGGCCACTGAAGCTTTCTTT
J gene: TRBJ1-2; D gene: .; clone size: .; V gene: TRBV5-5; CDR3 protein: CASSLDSPAPSGYTF; CDR3 DNA: TGTGCCAGCAGCTTGGACTCGCCCGCTCCCTCTGGCTACACCTTC
J gene: TRBJ2-3; D gene: TRBD2; clone size: .; V gene: TRBV7-3; CDR3 protein: CASSIGPAGADTQYF; CDR3 DNA: TGTGCCAGCAGCATCGGTCCAGCGGGAGCAGATACGCAGTATTTT
J gene: TRBJ2-1; D gene: TRBD1; clone size: few; V gene: TRBV24-1; CDR3 protein: CATRGQGEGEQFF; CDR3 DNA: TGTGCCACCAGGGGACAGGGTGAGGGTGAGCAGTTCTTC
J gene: TRBJ2-2; D gene: .; clone size: .; V gene: TRBV28; CDR3 protein: CASRSGELFF; CDR3 DNA: TGTGCCAGCAGAAGCGGGGAGCTGTTTTTT
J gene: TRBJ1-6; D gene: .; clone size: .; V gene: TRBV5-1; CDR3 protein: CASSLEGPEHNSPLHF; CDR3 DNA: TGCGCCAGCAGCTTAGAGGGTCCGGAACATAATTCACCCCTCCACTTT
J gene: TRBJ1-1; D gene: TRBD1; clone size: many; V gene: TRBV29-1; CDR3 protein: CSVEPGQENTEAFF; CDR3 DNA: TGCAGCGTTGAGCCGGGACAGGAGAACACTGAAGCTTTCTTT